The 21 T cell receptor beta chains below all came from one sample that was sequenced in a study of CD8+ T cells in alopecia areata. It was cDNA, reverse transcribed from extracted RNA, that served as the sequencing template. Clones were read by immunoSEQ multiplex PCR, and TCRdb kept only the in-frame ones, dropping some. In the table there are 180,000 or so clones, about 63% of which are singletons. This sample comprised CD4+ T cells sorted from blood, obtained at week 0. These receptors were obtained from a human donor with alopecia areata.

The chain is built from TRBV4-1 and TRBJ2-7, with 7 bases that match TRBD2. This CDR3 spans 14 amino acids. V was clipped by 3 bases and J by 6 bases; unmatched bases: 8. Germline V lookup: CDR1 MGHRA, CDR2 YSYEKL. The CDR3 is CASSQTSSGVEQYF. The CDR3 DNA reads TGCGCCAGCAGCCAGACTAGCTCCGGGGTCGAGCAGTACTTC.

The chain joins TRBV15 to TRBJ2-1; TRBD1 might be the D (5 bases). CDR3 length: 15 amino acids. Trimming took 0 bases from V and 2 from J, leaving 8 bases between them. Germline values: CDR1 LNHNV, CDR2 YYDKDF (reference sequence). CDR3 DNA sequence: TGTGCCACCAGCAGAGAAACAGGTGCCTACAATGAGCAGTTCTTC. Amino acids: CATSRETGAYNEQFF.

This sequence joins TRBV30 and TRBJ1-2; the match to TRBD1 covers 11 bases. The CDR3 length is 14 residues. Germline CDR1 GTSNPN, CDR2 SVGIG (reference sequence). V lost 4 bases to trimming and J lost 7 bases; unmatched junction nucleotides: 8. DNA for the CDR3: TGTGCCTGGAAAAGGACAGGGGGCCATAGTGGCTACACCTTC. As protein: CAWKRTGGHSGYTF.

Comments on this clone: The sample contains more than one DNA sequence encoding this CDR3. The CDR3 DNA is TGCAGCGTTGAGGGCTCCCAAGAGACCCAGTACTTC. This gives the protein CSVEGSQETQYF. The V call is TRBV29-1, the J call TRBJ2-5; D unclear. Germline V gene lookup returns CDR1 SQVTM and CDR2 ANQGSEA. This CDR3 is built from 12 residues. V was pared by 3 bases and J by 1 base, with 6 bases between.

The gene calls are TRBV4-3 and TRBJ1-6; 10 nucleotides agree with TRBD1. Germline V CDR1 and CDR2: LGHNA, YSLEER. V was clipped by 2 bases and J by 10 bases; unmatched bases: 5. The CDR3 is 15 amino acids. CDR3 region: CASSQRQGAGSPLHF. CDR3 DNA: TGCGCCAGCAGCCAACGACAGGGGGCGGGATCACCCCTCCACTTT.

The CDR3 coding sequence is TGTGCCAGCAGTGAAGCGCGATTTCAGGGGATGACTGAAGCTTTCTTT. Translating gives CASSEARFQGMTEAFF. The gene calls are TRBV6-1 and TRBJ1-1; perhaps TRBD1 as D (6 bases). Germline CDR1 is MNHNS and CDR2 is SASEGT. The V gene lost 0 bases and the J gene lost 5 bases, with 16 bases spanning the gap. The CDR3 is 16 residues long.

The J gene is TRBJ1-5, the V gene TRBV6-5, with 9 bases aligning to TRBD1. The CDR3 consists of 15 residues. V dropped 0 bases and J dropped 7; count of bases not matched to a gene: 4. The germline V gene encodes CDR1 MNHEY and CDR2 SVGAGI. CDR3 nucleotide sequence: TGTGCCAGCAGTTACTCCCGGACAGGGGACCAGCCCCAGCATTTT. Translated: CASSYSRTGDQPQHF.

The rearrangement joins TRBV7-2 to TRBJ2-3; D is possibly TRBD1 (6 bases). The CDR3 is 14 residues long. The germline V and J ends were trimmed by 1 base and 5 bases, with 10 bases remaining between them. Germline CDR1 SGHTA, CDR2 FQGNSA. As DNA, the CDR3 is TGTGCCAGCAGCTTAGGAGGGGGAGTAGATACGCAGTATTTT. It yields the protein CASSLGGGVDTQYF. Complete variable domain (other parts from reference TRBV7-2 and TRBJ2-3): GAGVSQSPSNKVTEKGKDVELRCDPISGHTALYWYRQSLGQGLEFLIYFQGNSAPDKSGLPSDRFSAERTGGSVSTLTIQRTQQEDSAVYLCASSLGGGVDTQYFGPGTRLTVL.

The chain has TRBV7-2 and TRBJ2-7; no reliable D call. V dropped 3 bases and J dropped 2 bases, with 17 bases sitting between them. CDR1 and CDR2 from the germline V gene are SGHTA and FQGNSA. The CDR3 totals 16 residues. The CDR3 DNA reads TGTGCCAGCAGCTTTATGGCCCAACGCAGCACCTACGAGCAGTACTTC. Its translation: CASSFMAQRSTYEQYF. Full variable domain (rest looked up from reference TRBV7-2 and TRBJ2-7): GAGVSQSPSNKVTEKGKDVELRCDPISGHTALYWYRQSLGQGLEFLIYFQGNSAPDKSGLPSDRFSAERTGGSVSTLTIQRTQQEDSAVYLCASSFMAQRSTYEQYFGPGTRLTVT.

This clone was observed a single time. The rearrangement joins TRBV11-3 to TRBJ2-7, with D unresolved. The CDR3 contains 12 residues. Germline V gene lookup returns CDR1 SGHNT and CDR2 YENEEA. Trimming pared 0 bases from V and 3 bases from J, leaving 3 bases between. The CDR3 DNA is TGTGCCAGCAGCTTAGACAGCTACGAGCAGTACTTC. It is translated as CASSLDSYEQYF.

The rearrangement joins TRBV2 to TRBJ1-1; D not resolved. The V gene lost 6 bases and the J gene lost 9 bases, with 11 bases spanning the gap. CDR3 length: 11 amino acids. Germline CDR1 reads SNHLY; CDR2 reads FYNNEI. DNA of the CDR3: TGTGCCAGCAGCCCTTTAAGTAAAGCTTTCTTT. Translation gives CASSPLSKAFF.

This clone has only one observation. The J gene is TRBJ2-7, the V gene TRBV29-1; 12 nucleotides align to TRBD2. The CDR3 totals 12 residues. Germline V gives CDR1 SQVTM, CDR2 ANQGSEA. V was clipped by 7 bases and J by 6 bases; unmatched bases: 4. CDR3 loop: CSGTSGALEQYF. CDR3 DNA: TGCAGCGGGACTAGCGGGGCCCTCGAGCAGTACTTC.

J is TRBJ2-4 and V is TRBV9, with D maybe TRBD2 (6 bases). The V gene's germline CDR1 is SGDLS and CDR2 YYNGEE. Between the trimmed V and J ends, which lost 0 bases and 8 bases, there was a span of 12 bases. The CDR3 consists of 14 residues. DNA for the CDR3: TGTGCCAGCAGCGTAGAGGTCGGAGGGGACATTCAGTACTTC. This codes for CASSVEVGGDIQYF.

This sequence joins TRBV29-1 and TRBJ1-1; 11 bases agree with TRBD1. This CDR3 spans 12 amino acids. Germline V lookup: CDR1 SQVTM, CDR2 ANQGSEA. In nucleotides, the CDR3 is TGCAGAGGGGACAGGGGGGACACTGAAGCTTTCTTT. It yields the protein CRGDRGDTEAFF.

This rearrangement joins TRBV19 to TRBJ1-1; 7 bases map to TRBD1. This CDR3 is 13 amino acids long. Trimming removed 7 bases from V and 0 bases from J; junction bases left unmatched: 2. CDR1 and CDR2 (germline): LNHDA, SQIVND (reference sequence). This chain's CDR3 is CASTDRVNTEAFF. The CDR3 DNA sequence: TGTGCCAGTACTGACAGGGTGAACACTGAAGCTTTCTTT.

V is TRBV10-3 and J is TRBJ1-2, with D tentatively TRBD1 (5 bases). The CDR3 extends over 12 amino acids. Trimming cost V 4 bases and J 7 bases, with 10 bases left between them. The germline CDR1 and CDR2 sequences are ENHRY and SYGVKD. CDR3 loop: CAISGTSSGYTF. The CDR3 nucleotides read TGTGCCATCAGTGGGACATCGTCTGGCTACACCTTC.

The chain's CDR3 is CSTGRPGSADTQYF. Written as DNA, the CDR3 is TGCAGCACCGGTCGACCAGGGTCTGCAGATACGCAGTATTTT. The chain recombines TRBV29-1 with TRBJ2-3, with D possibly TRBD1 on 5 matching bases. V gave up 8 bases and J gave up 4 bases, with 19 bases separating them. Germline loops: CDR1 SQVTM, CDR2 ANQGSEA. The CDR3 has 14 amino acids.

The table lists this clone with a few counts. This chain uses TRBV29-1 with TRBJ2-3, with 7 bases that match TRBD2. After removal of 4 bases from V and 6 bases from J, the junction contained 7 bases not matched to a gene. Germline-derived CDR1 and CDR2 are SQVTM and ANQGSEA. This CDR3 comprises 13 residues. As DNA, the CDR3 is TGCAGCGTTGTCGGGAGGTTGCTGGATACGCAGTATTTT. It specifies CSVVGRLLDTQYF.

This clone has a handful of counts. The gene calls are TRBV11-3 and TRBJ2-1; TRBD2 is a possible D gene (5 bases). CDR1 is SGHNT, CDR2 YENEEA, per germline. This CDR3 has 13 residues. V dropped 5 bases and J dropped 15 bases, with 20 bases sitting between them. CDR3 DNA: TGTGCCAGCAGCGCGAGTAGGTCGGGGAGTCCGTTCTTC. Residues: CASSASRSGSPFF. The full variable domain, completed using reference TRBV11-3 and TRBJ2-1, is EAGVVQSPRYKIIEKKQPVAFWCNPISGHNTLYWYLQNLGQGPELLIRYENEEAVDDSQLPKDRFSAERLKGVDSTLKIQPAELGDSAVYLCASSASRSGSPFFGPGTRLTVL.

This chain connects TRBV11-2 to TRBJ2-5; 7 nucleotides line up with TRBD1. The CDR3 is 13 residues long. After removal of 5 bases from V and 5 bases from J, the junction contained 5 bases not matched to a gene. Germline loops: CDR1 SGHAT, CDR2 FQNNGV. CDR3 sequence reads: CASSQQGWETQYF. The DNA of the CDR3 is TGTGCCAGCAGCCAACAGGGGTGGGAGACCCAGTACTTC.

Only one count was recorded for this clone. The genes are TRBV11-2 and TRBJ2-7; no clear D gene. The CDR3 is 11 amino acids. Germline values: CDR1 SGHAT, CDR2 FQNNGV. V was pared by 2 bases and J by 4 bases, with 3 bases between. CDR3 DNA sequence: TGTGCCAGCAGCTTACGGTACGAGCAGTACTTC. Protein: CASSLRYEQYF.